The 32 T cell receptor beta chains below come from one sample, sequenced in a study of T cells after yellow fever vaccination. A single record per CDR3 protein comes from TCRdb applying MiXCR to the 5' RACE reads. The sample lists 120,000 or so distinct CDR3 sequences, roughly 10% occurring once. This specimen consisted of CD8+ T cells sorted from PBMCs, obtained on the day of the yellow fever booster vaccination. The origin of the receptors is a man younger than 30 who received the YFV17D yellow fever vaccine.

This clonotype occurred many times. The V and J genes are TRBV27 and TRBJ2-3, with TRBD1 matching 7 bases. CDR1 and CDR2 from the germline V gene are MNHEY and SMNVEV (reference sequence). This CDR3 spans 12 amino acids. V shed 6 bases and J 5 bases; nucleotides not matched to a gene: 2. In DNA form, the CDR3 reads TGTGCCAGCAGGACAGGGCAAGATACGCAGTATTTT. Amino acid sequence: CASRTGQDTQYF.

The chain recombines TRBV12-3 or TRBV12-4 with TRBJ2-7; D remains unclear. The CDR3 spans 13 residues. Deletions cut 3 bases from V and 3 bases from J, with 9 bases between. The chain's CDR3 is CASSLAENYEQYV. DNA for the CDR3: TGTGCCAGCAGTTTGGCAGAGAACTACGAGCAGTACGTC.

This clonotype was seen a few times. CDR3: CASSLGVRGPRDIQYF. The CDR3 DNA sequence: TGTGCCAGCAGCTTGGGCGTTAGGGGACCTCGGGACATTCAGTACTTC. V and J are TRBV5-4 and TRBJ2-4; D is tentatively TRBD1 or TRBD2 (5 bases each). The CDR3 is 16 residues long. Looked up from germline, CDR1 is SGHNT and CDR2 is YYREEE (reference sequence). V lost 0 bases and J lost 8, with 18 bases in between.

The chain recombines TRBV4-1 with TRBJ1-1, with TRBD1 matching over 8 bases. Germline CDR1 reads MGHRA; CDR2 reads YSYEKL. The CDR3 length is 16 residues. J was trimmed by 1 base and V by 8 bases; bases with no gene match: 12. The CDR3 sequence: CASRRGQGAENTEAFF. CDR3 DNA sequence: TGCGCCAGCCGGCGGGGCCAGGGGGCTGAGAACACTGAAGCTTTCTTT.

The chain couples TRBV5-6 to TRBJ2-3, with 10 positions matching TRBD2. Germline values: CDR1 SGHDT, CDR2 YYEEEE. This CDR3 is 17 amino acids long. V trimming: 1 base; J trimming: 5 bases; junction bases outside the gene matches: 10. The CDR3 is CASSLLSSGGHRDTQYF. In DNA form, the CDR3 reads TGTGCCAGCAGCTTGTTGTCTAGCGGGGGACACAGAGATACGCAGTATTTT.

J is TRBJ2-3 and V is TRBV5-8; TRBD1 matches 10 bases. CDR3 length equals 16 residues. Looked up from germline, CDR1 is SGHTS and CDR2 is YDEGEE. The V gene end was trimmed by 4 bases and the J gene end by 2 bases; junction bases not matched to a gene: 7. The CDR3 protein is CASSHGTGEVTDTQYF. CDR3 sequence (DNA): TGTGCCAGCAGCCACGGGACAGGGGAGGTCACAGATACGCAGTATTTT.

This clonotype was seen ten or more times. The chain couples TRBV4-3 to TRBJ2-1; 10 bases line up with TRBD2. V lost 0 bases, J lost 4 bases, and 3 bases stayed unmatched. Germline V gene sequence: CDR1 LGHNA, CDR2 YSLEER. This CDR3 contains 16 residues. CDR3 residues: CASSQEVAGGYNEQFF. Here the CDR3 DNA reads TGCGCCAGCAGCCAAGAGGTAGCGGGGGGTTACAATGAGCAGTTCTTC.

The genes are TRBV28 and TRBJ1-3; 7 nucleotides agree with TRBD1. V lost 7 bases, J lost 0 bases, and 6 bases stayed unmatched. The CDR3 is made up of 15 amino acids. Germline CDR1 reads MDHEN; CDR2 reads SYDVKM. In DNA form, the CDR3 reads TGTGCCAGCAATGAGTACAGGGGCTCTGGAAACACCATATATTTT. Protein product: CASNEYRGSGNTIYF.

The J gene is TRBJ2-1, the V gene TRBV7-2; D unresolved. V lost 6 bases and J 0 bases, leaving 12 bases between the germline ends. Germline CDR1 reads SGHTA; CDR2 reads FQGNSA. The CDR3 has 15 amino acids. The CDR3 DNA sequence: TGTGCCAGCAGATCCGGGTCGAGCTCCTACAATGAGCAGTTCTTC. The encoded protein is CASRSGSSSYNEQFF.

The gene calls are TRBV7-9 and TRBJ2-3; D gene unclear. The ends were cut back, 5 bases at V and 1 base at J, with 13 bases in the middle. The CDR3 covers 15 residues. CDR1 is SEHNR, CDR2 FQNEAQ, per germline (reference sequence). The CDR3 loop reads CASSLVQRGTDTQYF. CDR3 nucleotide sequence: TGTGCCAGCAGCCTCGTCCAGCGAGGCACAGATACGCAGTATTTT.

This clonotype was seen a handful of times. The chain combines TRBV4-3 with TRBJ2-1, with TRBD1 matching 10 bases. Germline CDR1 reads LGHNA; CDR2 reads YSLEER. V shed 0 bases and J 8 bases; nucleotides not matched to a gene: 10. The length of the CDR3 is 17 residues. The CDR3 loop reads CASSQDNRGQGKDEQFF. In DNA, the CDR3 is TGCGCCAGCAGCCAAGATAACCGGGGACAGGGGAAGGATGAGCAGTTCTTC.

V is TRBV6-2 or TRBV6-3 and J is TRBJ2-3, with D perhaps TRBD2 (6 bases). CDR3 length equals 16 residues. The V end was cut by 5 bases, the J end by 2 bases, with 17 bases between. CDR1 MNHEY and CDR2 SVGEGT come from the germline V gene. The DNA of the CDR3 is TGTGCCAGCAGTCGCCTCGCGGGGCCCGACACAGATACGCAGTATTTT. Its translation is CASSRLAGPDTDTQYF.

At least ten counts were recorded for this clonotype. The rearrangement uses TRBV27 and TRBJ2-7; TRBD1 is a possible D gene (6 bases). In germline, CDR1 is MNHEY, CDR2 SMNVEV (reference sequence). With 5 bases removed from V and 0 bases from J, the gap between germline ends came to 11 bases. The CDR3 is made up of 14 amino acids. CDR3 residues: CASSIGQLSYEQYF. The CDR3 region has the DNA TGTGCCAGCAGTATCGGACAGCTCTCCTACGAGCAGTACTTC.

The chain combines TRBV12-3 or TRBV12-4 with TRBJ2-1; the match to TRBD2 covers 8 bases. V trimming: 4 bases; J trimming: 7 bases; junction bases outside the gene matches: 9. The CDR3 runs 15 residues. CDR3 sequence reads: CASSSTGGLKNEQFF. CDR3 in DNA: TGTGCCAGCAGTTCCACGGGGGGGCTGAAGAATGAGCAGTTCTTC.

This chain links TRBV4-3 with TRBJ1-1, with D perhaps TRBD1 (5 bases). Trimming stripped 0 bases from V and 3 bases from J, with 14 bases between. In germline, CDR1 is LGHNA, CDR2 YSLEER. This CDR3 has 16 amino acids. The DNA for the CDR3 is TGCGCCAGCAGCCAAGAGTGGGAAATGGGGGACACTGAAGCTTTCTTT. Translation gives CASSQEWEMGDTEAFF.

This chain uses TRBV13 with TRBJ2-1, with D possibly matching TRBD1 (6 bases). Trimming removed 2 bases from V and 4 bases from J, with 9 bases in between. CDR1 is PRHDT and CDR2 is FYEKMQ in the germline V gene (reference sequence). There are 14 residues in the CDR3. CDR3 region: CASSLPGQYNEQFF. The CDR3 DNA is TGTGCCAGCAGCTTACCTGGACAGTACAATGAGCAGTTCTTC.

The chain recombines TRBV2 with TRBJ1-1; 7 bases are shared with TRBD1. V dropped 7 bases and J dropped 7; count of bases not matched to a gene: 3. Germline assignment: CDR1 SNHLY and CDR2 FYNNEI. The CDR3 has 11 residues. Written as DNA, the CDR3 is TGTGCCAGCATTCAGGGGGGTGAAGCTTTCTTT. It specifies CASIQGGEAFF.

V is TRBV4-1 and J is TRBJ1-2; perhaps TRBD1 as D (6 bases). V lost 0 bases and J 0 bases, leaving 14 bases between the germline ends. Germline V gives CDR1 MGHRA, CDR2 YSYEKL. The CDR3 covers 17 residues. In DNA form, the CDR3 reads TGCGCCAGCAGCCAAGAAATAAGGGGGAAGACTAACTATGGCTACACCTTC. This translates into CASSQEIRGKTNYGYTF.

This clonotype has a handful of counts. The chain couples TRBV19 to TRBJ1-2, with D possibly matching TRBD1 (5 bases). Per germline, CDR1 LNHDA and CDR2 SQIVND (reference sequence). Trimming stripped 6 bases from V and 3 bases from J, with 23 bases between. The length of the CDR3 is 17 residues. The CDR3, as DNA: TGTGCCAGTAGGAAAGGAACGTACAGGTCCCATCACTATGGCTACACCTTC. It yields the protein CASRKGTYRSHHYGYTF.

This clonotype was counted only a few times. V is TRBV6-6 and J is TRBJ2-3; 16 bases line up with TRBD2. The CDR3 sequence is 19 residues long. Germline V CDR1 and CDR2: MNHNY, SVGAGI (reference sequence). The V and J ends lost 6 bases and 0 bases, in that order; junction bases with no gene match: 9. Written as DNA, the CDR3 is TGTGCCAGCAGCTCGGGACTAGCGGGGGGGTATCCTAGCACAGATACGCAGTATTTT. This translates into CASSSGLAGGYPSTDTQYF.

V and J are TRBV4-2 and TRBJ2-1, with a tentative D call TRBD2 (5 bases). Germline V gene sequence: CDR1 LGHNA, CDR2 YNFKEQ. V gave up 7 bases and J gave up 0 bases, with 13 bases separating them. The CDR3 totals 15 residues. The CDR3 bases are TGTGCCAGCATCCCGGACTCGAGCTCCTACAATGAGCAGTTCTTC. This encodes CASIPDSSSYNEQFF.

This clonotype was counted many times. This chain uses TRBV7-9 with TRBJ2-5; 9 bases line up with TRBD2. This CDR3 is built from 15 residues. V was clipped by 5 bases and J by 5 bases; unmatched bases: 9. Germline loops: CDR1 SEHNR, CDR2 FQNEAQ (reference sequence). This CDR3 is CASSPVVAGVETQYF. The CDR3 DNA reads as TGTGCCAGCAGCCCCGTGGTAGCGGGGGTTGAGACCCAGTACTTC.

The V and J genes are TRBV4-2 and TRBJ2-5; TRBD1 is a possible D gene (5 bases). Germline assignment: CDR1 LGHNA and CDR2 YNFKEQ. V shed 0 bases and J shed 2 bases, with 10 bases lying between them. The CDR3 loop spans 15 amino acids. The CDR3 sequence: CASSQDNGHQETQYF. The CDR3 DNA follows: TGTGCCAGCAGCCAAGATAACGGACATCAAGAGACCCAGTACTTC.

J is TRBJ2-2 and V is TRBV28; no reliable D call. The CDR3 consists of 16 residues. The germline V gene encodes CDR1 MDHEN and CDR2 SYDVKM. With 7 bases removed from V and 1 base from J, the gap between germline ends came to 16 bases. The CDR3 protein is CASTYLDGGNTGELFF. The CDR3 DNA reads TGTGCCAGCACCTACCTGGACGGCGGGAACACCGGGGAGCTGTTTTTT.

The chain has TRBV20-1 and TRBJ1-5; weak D call: TRBD1 (5 bases). This CDR3 comprises 16 residues. With 1 base removed from V and 0 bases from J, the gap between germline ends came to 13 bases. Germline V gene sequence: CDR1 DFQATT, CDR2 SNEGSKA (reference sequence). The CDR3 sequence is CSARVSTGLSNQPQHF. CDR3 sequence (DNA): TGCAGTGCTAGAGTTTCAACAGGCCTTAGCAATCAGCCCCAGCATTTT.

This clonotype was seen repeatedly, ten times or more. This chain uses TRBV5-1 with TRBJ1-6; no reliable D call. The CDR3 is 13 amino acids. From germline, CDR1 is SGHRS and CDR2 YFSETQ. Trimming took off 4 bases at V and 8 bases at J, with 10 bases between the two ends. The CDR3 region is CASSPRGYSPLHF. The CDR3 nucleotides read TGCGCCAGCAGCCCAAGAGGTTATTCACCCCTCCACTTT.

This rearrangement joins TRBV6-1 to TRBJ2-2, with TRBD2 as a possible D gene (6 bases). This CDR3 comprises 15 residues. Germline lookup yields CDR1 MNHNS and CDR2 SASEGT. The V and J ends lost 4 bases and 4 bases respectively, with 13 bases between them. The CDR3 region has the DNA TGTGCCAGCAGTGGGCGGTCCGGGGGCACCGGGGAGCTGTTTTTT. Encoded protein: CASSGRSGGTGELFF.

This clonotype has just a few counts. CDR3 protein: CASSPPRDTDTQYF. Here the CDR3 DNA reads TGTGCCAGCAGCCCACCCCGAGATACAGATACGCAGTATTTT. The chain is built from TRBV11-2 and TRBJ2-3; no reliable D call. The germline V and J ends were trimmed by 5 bases and 3 bases, with 12 bases remaining between them. CDR1 is SGHAT and CDR2 is FQNNGV in the germline V gene. CDR3 length equals 14 residues.

This clonotype occurred a few times. The V gene is TRBV5-8, the J gene TRBJ2-3; weak D call: TRBD2 (5 bases). This CDR3 has 14 amino acids. V lost 5 bases and J lost 1, with 11 bases in between. Per germline, CDR1 SGHTS and CDR2 YDEGEE. The DNA of the CDR3 is TGTGCCAGCAGTCCGGGATTCCGCACAGATACGCAGTATTTT. As protein: CASSPGFRTDTQYF.

This clonotype was found many times. This rearrangement joins TRBV7-2 to TRBJ2-5; TRBD1 matches 8 bases. There are 15 residues in the CDR3. V lost 5 bases and J lost 5; bases outside the gene matches: 10. Per the germline V gene, CDR1 is SGHTA and CDR2 is FQGNSA. CDR3 residues: CASSAPDRAGETQYF. CDR3 in DNA: TGTGCCAGCAGCGCCCCGGACAGGGCGGGGGAGACCCAGTACTTC.

This clonotype was counted between two and nine times. The rearrangement links TRBV19 to TRBJ2-7; D may be TRBD1 (6 bases). The V end lost 6 bases, the J end lost 2 bases, and 11 bases lay between the germline ends. Germline loops: CDR1 LNHDA, CDR2 SQIVND (reference sequence). The CDR3 is made up of 13 amino acids. For the CDR3, the DNA is TGTGCCAGTAGCCCGGGACAAGCCTACGAGCAGTACTTC. Amino acids: CASSPGQAYEQYF.

Only a few counts were recorded for this clonotype. The chain is built from TRBV2 and TRBJ2-7; tentative D call: TRBD2 (6 bases). CDR3 length equals 15 residues. Trimming took off 3 bases at V and 7 bases at J, with 19 bases between the two ends. CDR1 SNHLY and CDR2 FYNNEI come from the germline V gene. The CDR3 DNA is TGTGCCAGCAGTGACCCCCGGGACTCCCTGTGGGAGCAGTACGTC. Its protein is CASSDPRDSLWEQYV.